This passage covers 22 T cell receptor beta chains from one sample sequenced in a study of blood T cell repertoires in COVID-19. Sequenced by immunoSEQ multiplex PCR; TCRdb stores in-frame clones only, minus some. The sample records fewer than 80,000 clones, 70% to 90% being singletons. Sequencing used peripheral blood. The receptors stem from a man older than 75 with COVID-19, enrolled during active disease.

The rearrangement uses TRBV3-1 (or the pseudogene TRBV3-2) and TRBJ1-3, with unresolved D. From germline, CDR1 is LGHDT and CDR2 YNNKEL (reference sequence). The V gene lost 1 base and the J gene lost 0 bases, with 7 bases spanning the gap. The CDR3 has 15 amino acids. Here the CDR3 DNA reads TGTGCCAGCAGCCAAGTACAAGACTCTGGAAACACCATATATTTT. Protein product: CASSQVQDSGNTIYF.

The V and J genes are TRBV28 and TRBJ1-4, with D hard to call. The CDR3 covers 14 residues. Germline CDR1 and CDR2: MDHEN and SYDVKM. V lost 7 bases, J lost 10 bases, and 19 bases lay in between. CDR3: CASTPGSIPVKLFF. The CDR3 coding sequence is TGTGCCAGCACCCCAGGTTCGATCCCGGTAAAACTGTTTTTT.

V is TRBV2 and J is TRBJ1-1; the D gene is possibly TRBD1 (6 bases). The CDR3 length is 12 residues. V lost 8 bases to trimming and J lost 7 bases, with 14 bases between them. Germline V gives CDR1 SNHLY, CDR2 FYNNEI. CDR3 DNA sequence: TGTGCCAGCGGGGGCCAGCTCCGTGAAGCTTTCTTT. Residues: CASGGQLREAFF.

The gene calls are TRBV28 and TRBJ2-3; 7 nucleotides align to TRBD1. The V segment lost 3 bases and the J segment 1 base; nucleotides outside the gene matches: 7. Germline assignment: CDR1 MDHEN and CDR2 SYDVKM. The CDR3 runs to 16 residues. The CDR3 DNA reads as TGTGCCAGCAGTTTCAACAGGGGCGCGGGCACAGATACGCAGTATTTT. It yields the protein CASSFNRGAGTDTQYF.

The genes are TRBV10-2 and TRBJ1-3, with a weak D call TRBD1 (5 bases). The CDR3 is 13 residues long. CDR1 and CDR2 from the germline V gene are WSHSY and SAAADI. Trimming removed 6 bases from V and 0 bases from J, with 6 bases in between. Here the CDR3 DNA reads TGCGCCAGCAGAGACAGCTCTGGAAACACCATATATTTT. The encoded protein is CASRDSSGNTIYF.

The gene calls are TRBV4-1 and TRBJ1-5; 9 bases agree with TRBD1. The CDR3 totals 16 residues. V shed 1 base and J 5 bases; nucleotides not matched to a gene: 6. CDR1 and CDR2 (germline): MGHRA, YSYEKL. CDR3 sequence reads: CASSQAGTGLDQPQHF. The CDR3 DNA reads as TGCGCCAGCAGCCAAGCCGGGACAGGGTTGGATCAGCCCCAGCATTTT.

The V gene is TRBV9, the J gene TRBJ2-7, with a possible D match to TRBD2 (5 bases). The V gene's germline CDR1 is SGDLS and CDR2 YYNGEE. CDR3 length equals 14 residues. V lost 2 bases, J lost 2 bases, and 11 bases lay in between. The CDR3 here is CASSVGGSTYEQYF. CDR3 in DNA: TGTGCCAGCAGCGTTGGAGGATCCACCTACGAGCAGTACTTC. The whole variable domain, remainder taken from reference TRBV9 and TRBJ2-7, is DSGVTQTPKHLITATGQRVTLRCSPRSGDLSVYWYQQSLDQGLQFLIQYYNGEERAKGNILERFSAQQFPDLHSELNLSSLELGDSALYFCASSVGGSTYEQYFGPGTRLTVT.

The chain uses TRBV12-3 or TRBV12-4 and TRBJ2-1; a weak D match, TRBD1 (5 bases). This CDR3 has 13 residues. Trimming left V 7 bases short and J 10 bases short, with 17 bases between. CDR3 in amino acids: CASKAGRPGEQFF. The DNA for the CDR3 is TGTGCCAGCAAGGCAGGGCGCCCAGGGGAGCAGTTCTTC.

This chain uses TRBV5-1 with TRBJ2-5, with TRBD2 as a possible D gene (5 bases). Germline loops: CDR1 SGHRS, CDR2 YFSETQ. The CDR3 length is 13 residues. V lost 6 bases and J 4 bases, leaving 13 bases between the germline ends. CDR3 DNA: TGCGCCAGCACCAACGAGGGCGGAGAGACCCAGTACTTC. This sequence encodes CASTNEGGETQYF.

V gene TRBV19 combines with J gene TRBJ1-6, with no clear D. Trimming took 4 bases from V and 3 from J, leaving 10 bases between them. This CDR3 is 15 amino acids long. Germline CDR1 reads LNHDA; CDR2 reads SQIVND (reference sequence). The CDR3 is CASSSSRDYNSPLHF. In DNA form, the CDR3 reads TGTGCCAGTAGTAGCAGCCGGGACTATAATTCACCCCTCCACTTT. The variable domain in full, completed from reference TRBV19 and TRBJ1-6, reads DGGITQSPKYLFRKEGQNVTLSCEQNLNHDAMYWYRQDPGQGLRLIYYSQIVNDFQKGDIAEGYSVSREKKESFPLTVTSAQKNPTAFYLCASSSSRDYNSPLHFGNGTRLTVT.

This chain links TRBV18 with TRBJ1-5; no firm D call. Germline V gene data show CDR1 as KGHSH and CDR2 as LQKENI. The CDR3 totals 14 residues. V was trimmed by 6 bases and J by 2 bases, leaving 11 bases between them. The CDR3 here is CASSPADRNQPQHF. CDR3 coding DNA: TGTGCCAGCTCCCCCGCAGATCGCAATCAGCCCCAGCATTTT.

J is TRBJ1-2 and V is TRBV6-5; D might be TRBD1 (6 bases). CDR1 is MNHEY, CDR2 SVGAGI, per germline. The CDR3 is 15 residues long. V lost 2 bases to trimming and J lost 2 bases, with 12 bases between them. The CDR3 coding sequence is TGTGCCAGCAGTTACCTGACGACAGGAAACTATGGCTACACCTTC. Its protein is CASSYLTTGNYGYTF.

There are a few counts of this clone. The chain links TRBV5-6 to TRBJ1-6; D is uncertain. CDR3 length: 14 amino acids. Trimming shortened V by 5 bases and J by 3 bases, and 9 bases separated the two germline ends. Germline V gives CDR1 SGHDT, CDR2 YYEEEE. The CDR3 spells CASSRPSYNSPLHF. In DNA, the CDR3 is TGTGCCAGCAGTAGGCCTAGCTATAATTCACCCCTCCACTTT.

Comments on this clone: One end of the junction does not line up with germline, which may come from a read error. The CDR3 loop reads CASTSLTTGTAPF. Written as DNA, the CDR3 is TGTGCCAGCACCTCTCTTACCACCGGGACAGCCCCCTTC. The chain employs TRBV9 and TRBJ1-2; 7 bases fit TRBD1. Germline CDR1 is SGDLS and CDR2 is YYNGEE. CDR3 length: 13 amino acids.

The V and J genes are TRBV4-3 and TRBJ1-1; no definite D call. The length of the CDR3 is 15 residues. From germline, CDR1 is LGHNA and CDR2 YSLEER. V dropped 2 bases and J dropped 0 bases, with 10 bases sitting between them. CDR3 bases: TGCGCCAGCAGCCAACCGGGATCCATGAACACTGAAGCTTTCTTT. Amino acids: CASSQPGSMNTEAFF.

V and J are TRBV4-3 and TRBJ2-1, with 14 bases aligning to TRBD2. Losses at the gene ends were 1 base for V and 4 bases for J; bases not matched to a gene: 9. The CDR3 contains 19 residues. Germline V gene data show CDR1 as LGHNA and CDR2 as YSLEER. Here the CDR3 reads CASSQGGTSGGLFYNEQFF. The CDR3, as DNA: TGCGCCAGCAGCCAAGGGGGGACTAGCGGGGGACTTTTTTACAATGAGCAGTTCTTC.

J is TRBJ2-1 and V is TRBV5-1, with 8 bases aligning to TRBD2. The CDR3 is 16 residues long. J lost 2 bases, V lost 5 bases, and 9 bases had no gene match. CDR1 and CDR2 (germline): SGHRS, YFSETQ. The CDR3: CASSSTTSGTYNEQFF. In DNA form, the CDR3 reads TGCGCCAGCAGTTCTACAACTAGCGGAACCTACAATGAGCAGTTCTTC. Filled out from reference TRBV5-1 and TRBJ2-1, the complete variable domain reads KAGVTQTPRYLIKTRGQQVTLSCSPISGHRSVSWYQQTPGQGLQFLFEYFSETQRNKGNFPGRFSGRQFSNSRSEMNVSTLELGDSALYLCASSSTTSGTYNEQFFGPGTRLTVL.

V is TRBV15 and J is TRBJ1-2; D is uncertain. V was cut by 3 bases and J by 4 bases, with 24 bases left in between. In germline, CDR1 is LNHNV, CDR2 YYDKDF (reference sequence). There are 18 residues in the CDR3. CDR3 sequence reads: CATSRAPGARPTLYGYTF. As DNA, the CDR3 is TGTGCCACCAGCAGGGCCCCGGGAGCCCGCCCGACACTCTATGGCTACACCTTC. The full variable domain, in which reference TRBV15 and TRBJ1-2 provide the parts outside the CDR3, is DAMVIQNPRYQVTQFGKPVTLSCSQTLNHNVMYWYQQKSSQAPKLLFHYYDKDFNNEADTPDNFQSRRPNTSFCFLDIRSPGLGDTAMYLCATSRAPGARPTLYGYTFGSGTRLTVV.

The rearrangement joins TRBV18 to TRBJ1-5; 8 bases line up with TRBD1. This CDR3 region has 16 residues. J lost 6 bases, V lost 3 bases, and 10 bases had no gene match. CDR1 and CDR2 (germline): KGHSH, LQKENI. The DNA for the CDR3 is TGTGCCAGCTCACCGCAGGGGGCACTCACGCCTCAGCCCCAGCATTTT. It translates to CASSPQGALTPQPQHF.

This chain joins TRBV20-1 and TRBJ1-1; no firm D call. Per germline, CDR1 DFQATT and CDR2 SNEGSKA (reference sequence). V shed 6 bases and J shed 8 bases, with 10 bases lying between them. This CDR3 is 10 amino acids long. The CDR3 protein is CSARRVEAFF. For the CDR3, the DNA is TGCAGTGCCAGGAGGGTGGAAGCTTTCTTT.

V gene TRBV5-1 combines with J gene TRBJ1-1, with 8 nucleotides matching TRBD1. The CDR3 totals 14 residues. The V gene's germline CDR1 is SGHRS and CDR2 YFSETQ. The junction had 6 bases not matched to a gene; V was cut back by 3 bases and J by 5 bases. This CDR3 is CASSSSRGLTEAFF. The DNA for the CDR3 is TGCGCCAGCAGCTCCTCCAGGGGGCTGACTGAAGCTTTCTTT.

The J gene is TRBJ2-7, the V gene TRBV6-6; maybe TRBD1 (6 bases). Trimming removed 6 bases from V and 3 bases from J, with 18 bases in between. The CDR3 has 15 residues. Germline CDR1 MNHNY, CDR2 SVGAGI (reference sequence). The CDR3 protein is CASSFGGPIYYEQYF. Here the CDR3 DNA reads TGTGCCAGCAGCTTTGGGGGCCCAATATACTACGAGCAGTACTTC.